These 2 T cell receptor beta chains were all obtained from the same sample, sequenced in a study of T cell responses to AZD1222 COVID-19 vaccine. Repertoires were generated with immunoSEQ multiplex PCR, while TCRdb's copy carries only in-frame clones and drops some. In the table there are approximately 130,000 clones, roughly 88% of which are singletons. The sample was peripheral blood, taken on day 0 of AZD1222 vaccination. The source is an adult in good health.

The chain combines TRBV29-1 with TRBJ2-7; 13 bases map to TRBD2. The CDR3 totals 13 residues. The V gene's germline CDR1 is SQVTM and CDR2 ANQGSEA. V lost 7 bases, J lost 5 bases, and 5 bases stayed unmatched. The CDR3 DNA follows: TGCAGCGGGACTAGCGGGAGTGGAAACGAGCAGTACTTC. This translates into CSGTSGSGNEQYF.

This clone was counted only a few times. The V and J genes are TRBV6-4 and TRBJ1-6; weak D call: TRBD1 (6 bases). V dropped 5 bases and J dropped 7 bases, with 15 bases sitting between them. There are 15 residues in the CDR3. The germline gives CDR1 MRHNA, CDR2 SNTAGT. The CDR3 region is CASSSQAGTNSPLHF. CDR3 coding DNA: TGTGCCAGCAGTTCACAGGCCGGGACAAATTCACCCCTCCACTTT.